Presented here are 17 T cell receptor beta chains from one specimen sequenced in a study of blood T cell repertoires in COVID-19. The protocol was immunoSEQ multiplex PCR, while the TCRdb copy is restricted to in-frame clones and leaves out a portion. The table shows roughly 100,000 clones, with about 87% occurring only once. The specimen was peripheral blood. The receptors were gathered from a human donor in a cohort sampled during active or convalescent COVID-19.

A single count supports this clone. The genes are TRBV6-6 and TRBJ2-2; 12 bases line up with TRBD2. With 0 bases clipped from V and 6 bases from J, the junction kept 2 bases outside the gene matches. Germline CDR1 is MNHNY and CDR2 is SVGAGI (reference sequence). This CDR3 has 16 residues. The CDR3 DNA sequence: TGTGCCAGCAGTTACTCGGCTAGCGGGGGGGCCGGGGAGCTGTTTTTT. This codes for CASSYSASGGAGELFF.

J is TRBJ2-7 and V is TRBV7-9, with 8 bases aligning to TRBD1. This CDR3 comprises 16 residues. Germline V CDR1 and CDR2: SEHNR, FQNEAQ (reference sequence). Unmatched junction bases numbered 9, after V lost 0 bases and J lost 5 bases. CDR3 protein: CASSLALGRGRDEQYF. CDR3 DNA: TGTGCCAGCAGCTTAGCGCTCGGCAGGGGGCGGGACGAGCAGTACTTC.

This CDR3 is CASRLSGLARDTQYF. DNA of the CDR3: TGTGCCAGTAGGCTTAGCGGACTAGCCAGGGATACGCAGTATTTT. V is TRBV19 and J is TRBJ2-3, with 8 positions matching TRBD2. Germline CDR1 and CDR2: LNHDA and SQIVND (reference sequence). CDR3 length equals 15 residues. Losses at the gene ends were 6 bases for V and 6 bases for J; bases not matched to a gene: 11.

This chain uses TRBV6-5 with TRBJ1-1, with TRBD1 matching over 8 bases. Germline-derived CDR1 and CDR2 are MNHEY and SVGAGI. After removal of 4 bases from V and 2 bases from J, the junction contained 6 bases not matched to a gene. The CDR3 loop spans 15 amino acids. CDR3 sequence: CASSSRGRKNTEAFF. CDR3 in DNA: TGTGCCAGCAGTTCCAGGGGGCGGAAAAACACTGAAGCTTTCTTT.

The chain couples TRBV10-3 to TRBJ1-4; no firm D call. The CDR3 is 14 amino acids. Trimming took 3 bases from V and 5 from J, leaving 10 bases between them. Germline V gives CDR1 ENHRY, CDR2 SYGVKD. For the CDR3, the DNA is TGTGCCATCAGTGACACACAGCGGAATGAAAAACTGTTTTTT. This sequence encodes CAISDTQRNEKLFF.

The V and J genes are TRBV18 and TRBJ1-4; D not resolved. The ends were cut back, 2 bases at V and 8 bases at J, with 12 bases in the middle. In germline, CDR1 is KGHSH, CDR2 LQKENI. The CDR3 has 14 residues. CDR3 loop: CASSPGMIGEKLFF. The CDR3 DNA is TGTGCCAGCTCACCAGGCATGATCGGGGAAAAACTGTTTTTT.

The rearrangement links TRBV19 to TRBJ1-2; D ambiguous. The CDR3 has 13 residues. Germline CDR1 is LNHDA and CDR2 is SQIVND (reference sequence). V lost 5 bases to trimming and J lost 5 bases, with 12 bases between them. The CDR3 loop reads CASSFRDRYGYTF. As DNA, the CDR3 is TGTGCCAGTAGTTTCCGGGATCGTTATGGCTACACCTTC.

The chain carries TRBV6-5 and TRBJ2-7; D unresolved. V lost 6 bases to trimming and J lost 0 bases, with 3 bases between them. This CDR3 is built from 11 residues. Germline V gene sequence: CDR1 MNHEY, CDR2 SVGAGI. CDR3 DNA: TGTGCCAGCAGGGCCTCCTACGAGCAGTACTTC. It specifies CASRASYEQYF.

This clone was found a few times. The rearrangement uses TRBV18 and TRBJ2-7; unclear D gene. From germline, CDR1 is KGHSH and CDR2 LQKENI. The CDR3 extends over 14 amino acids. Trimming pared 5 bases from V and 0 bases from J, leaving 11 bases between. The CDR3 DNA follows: TGTGCCAGCTCAATTTTACAGTCCTCCTACGAGCAGTACTTC. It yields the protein CASSILQSSYEQYF.

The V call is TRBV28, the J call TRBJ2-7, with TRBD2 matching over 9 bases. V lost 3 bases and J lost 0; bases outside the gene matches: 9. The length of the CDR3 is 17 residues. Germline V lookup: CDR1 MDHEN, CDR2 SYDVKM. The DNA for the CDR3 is TGTGCCAGCAGTTTTGGGGGAACTAGCGGGTTCTCCTACGAGCAGTACTTC. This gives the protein CASSFGGTSGFSYEQYF.

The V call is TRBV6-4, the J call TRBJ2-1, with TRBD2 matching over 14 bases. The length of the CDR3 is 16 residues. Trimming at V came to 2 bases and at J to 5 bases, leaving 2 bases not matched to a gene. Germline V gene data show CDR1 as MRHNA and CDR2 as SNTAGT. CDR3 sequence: CASSDQTSGGDNEQFF. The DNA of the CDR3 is TGTGCCAGCAGTGACCAGACTAGCGGGGGGGACAATGAGCAGTTCTTC.

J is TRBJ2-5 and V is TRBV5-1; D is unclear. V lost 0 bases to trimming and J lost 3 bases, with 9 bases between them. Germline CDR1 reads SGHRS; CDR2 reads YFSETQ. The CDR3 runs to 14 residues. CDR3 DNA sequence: TGCGCCAGCAGCTTGGTAGGCGGCGAAGAGACCCAGTACTTC. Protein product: CASSLVGGEETQYF. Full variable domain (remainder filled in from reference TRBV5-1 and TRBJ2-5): KAGVTQTPRYLIKTRGQQVTLSCSPISGHRSVSWYQQTPGQGLQFLFEYFSETQRNKGNFPGRFSGRQFSNSRSEMNVSTLELGDSALYLCASSLVGGEETQYFGPGTRLLVL.

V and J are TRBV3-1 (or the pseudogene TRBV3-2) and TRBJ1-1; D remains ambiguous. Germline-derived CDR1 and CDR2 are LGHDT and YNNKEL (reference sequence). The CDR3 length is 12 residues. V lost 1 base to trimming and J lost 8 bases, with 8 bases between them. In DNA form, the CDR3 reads TGTGCCAGCAGCCAAGGAGACGGGGAAGCTTTCTTT. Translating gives CASSQGDGEAFF.

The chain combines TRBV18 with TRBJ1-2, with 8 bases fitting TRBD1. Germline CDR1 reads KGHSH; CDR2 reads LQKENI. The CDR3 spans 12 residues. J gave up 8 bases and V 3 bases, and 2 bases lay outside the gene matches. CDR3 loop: CASSPGQGGYTF. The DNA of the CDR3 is TGTGCCAGCTCACCCGGACAGGGAGGCTACACCTTC.

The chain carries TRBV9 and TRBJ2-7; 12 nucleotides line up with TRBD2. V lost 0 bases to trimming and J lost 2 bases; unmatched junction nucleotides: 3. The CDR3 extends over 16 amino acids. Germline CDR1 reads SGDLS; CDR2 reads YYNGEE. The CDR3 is CASSVGLAGATYEQYF. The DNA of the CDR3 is TGTGCCAGCAGCGTAGGACTAGCGGGGGCCACCTACGAGCAGTACTTC.

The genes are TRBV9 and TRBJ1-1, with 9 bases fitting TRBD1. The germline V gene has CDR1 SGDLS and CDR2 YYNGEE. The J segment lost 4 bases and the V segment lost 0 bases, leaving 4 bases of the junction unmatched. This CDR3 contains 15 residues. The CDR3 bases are TGTGCCAGCAGCGTAGATCAGGGACAGGGCACTGAAGCTTTCTTT. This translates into CASSVDQGQGTEAFF.

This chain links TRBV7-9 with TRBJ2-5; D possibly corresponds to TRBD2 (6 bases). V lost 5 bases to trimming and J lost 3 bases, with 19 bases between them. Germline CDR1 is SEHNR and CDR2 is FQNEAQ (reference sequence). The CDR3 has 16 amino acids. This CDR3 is CASSQWGVEGEETQYF. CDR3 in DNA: TGTGCCAGCAGCCAGTGGGGGGTTGAGGGCGAAGAGACCCAGTACTTC.